This T cell receptor (beta chain) was documented in a study of lymphopenia after photon versus proton radiotherapy. Study findings and constraints: Post-nadir TCR diversity decline inversely tracked overall survival among those who died. Photon-treated patients lost naive T cells and TCR diversity; proton-treated stayed stable. Post-nadir diversity loss with photons came from oligoclonal expansion, particularly CD8+ Temra cells.

Profiled with immunoSEQ multiplex PCR; TCRdb holds only in-frame clones, not every one. Here the sample spans 25,000 to 30,000 clones, 85% to 90% being singletons. CDR1 is SGHVS and CDR2 is FQNEAQ in the germline V gene. The CDR3 has 14 residues. Unmatched junction bases numbered 3, after V lost 5 bases and J lost 2 bases. This clone was seen a few times. Its antigen is not known. The origin of this receptor is a man aged 30 to 39 with gastric cancer. The material sequenced was peripheral blood, taken from a patient treated with photon-based radiotherapy. The J gene is TRBJ2-3, the V gene TRBV7-8, with 8 bases that match TRBD2. The CDR3 sequence: CASSPGLVTDTQYF. In nucleotides, the CDR3 is TGTGCCAGCAGCCCGGGACTAGTCACAGATACGCAGTATTTT.